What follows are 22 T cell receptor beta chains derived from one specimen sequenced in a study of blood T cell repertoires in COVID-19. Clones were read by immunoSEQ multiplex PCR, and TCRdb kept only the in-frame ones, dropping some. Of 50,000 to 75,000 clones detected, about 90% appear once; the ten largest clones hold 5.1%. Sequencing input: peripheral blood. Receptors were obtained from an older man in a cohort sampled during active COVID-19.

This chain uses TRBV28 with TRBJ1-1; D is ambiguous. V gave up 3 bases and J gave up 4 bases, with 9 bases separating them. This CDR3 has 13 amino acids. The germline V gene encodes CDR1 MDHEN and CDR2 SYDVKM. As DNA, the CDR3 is TGTGCCAGCAGTTTCGGGTCGTCCACTGAAGCTTTCTTT. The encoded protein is CASSFGSSTEAFF.

The DNA of the CDR3 is TGTGCCAGCAGTCCTGGACAGCTTGGAAACACCATATATTTT. This gives the protein CASSPGQLGNTIYF. The chain couples TRBV6-6 to TRBJ1-3; D might be TRBD1 (6 bases). Germline CDR1 MNHNY, CDR2 SVGAGI (reference sequence). There are 14 residues in the CDR3. Trimming removed 5 bases at V and 3 bases at J, with 11 bases between.

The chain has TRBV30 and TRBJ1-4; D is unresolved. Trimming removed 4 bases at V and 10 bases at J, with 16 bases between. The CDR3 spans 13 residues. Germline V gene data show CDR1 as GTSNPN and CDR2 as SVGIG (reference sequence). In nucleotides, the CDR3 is TGTGCCTGGATCCGGGAGGGCTCGGGAAAACTGTTTTTT. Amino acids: CAWIREGSGKLFF.

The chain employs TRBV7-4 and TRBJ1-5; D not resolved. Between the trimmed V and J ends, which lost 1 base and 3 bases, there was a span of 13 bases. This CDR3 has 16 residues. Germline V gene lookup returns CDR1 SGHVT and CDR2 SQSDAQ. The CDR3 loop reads CASSLGGDEANQPQHF. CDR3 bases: TGTGCCAGCAGCTTAGGCGGGGATGAGGCCAATCAGCCCCAGCATTTT.

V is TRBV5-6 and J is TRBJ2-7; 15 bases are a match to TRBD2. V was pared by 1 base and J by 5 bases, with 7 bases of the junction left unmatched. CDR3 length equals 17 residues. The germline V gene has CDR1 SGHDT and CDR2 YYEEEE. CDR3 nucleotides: TGTGCCAGCAGCTTGTCCGGGACTAGCGGGAGGAGGAACGAGCAGTACTTC. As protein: CASSLSGTSGRRNEQYF.

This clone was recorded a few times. The CDR3 reads CASSNILNQPQHF. The CDR3, as DNA: TGTGCCAGTAGTAACATCCTTAATCAGCCCCAGCATTTT. J is TRBJ1-5 and V is TRBV19; D remains unclear. Trimming took off 4 bases at V and 4 bases at J, with 8 bases between the two ends. This CDR3 comprises 13 residues. CDR1 is LNHDA, CDR2 SQIVND, per germline (reference sequence).

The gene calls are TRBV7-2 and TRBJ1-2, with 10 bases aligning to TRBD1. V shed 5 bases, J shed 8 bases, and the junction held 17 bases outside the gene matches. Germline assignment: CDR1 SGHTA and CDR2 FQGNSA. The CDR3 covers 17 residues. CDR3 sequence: CASSPPSWDRGKRGYTF. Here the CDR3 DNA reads TGTGCCAGCAGCCCACCGTCTTGGGACAGGGGTAAACGGGGCTACACCTTC.

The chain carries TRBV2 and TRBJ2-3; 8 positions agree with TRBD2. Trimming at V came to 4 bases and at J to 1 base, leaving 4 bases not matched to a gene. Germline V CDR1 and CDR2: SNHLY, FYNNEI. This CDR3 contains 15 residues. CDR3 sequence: CASSALTSGTDTQYF. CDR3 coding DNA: TGTGCCAGCAGTGCCCTGACTAGCGGCACAGATACGCAGTATTTT.

The CDR3 DNA sequence: TGTGCCAGCAGCCACGGACGGACAGGGGGAAAAACTGAAGCTTTCTTT. Translating gives CASSHGRTGGKTEAFF. The rearrangement links TRBV3-1 (or the pseudogene TRBV3-2) to TRBJ1-1, with 10 bases fitting TRBD1. V lost 3 bases, J lost 5 bases, and 9 bases stayed unmatched. This CDR3 is built from 16 residues. CDR1 and CDR2 (germline): LGHDT, YNNKEL (reference sequence).

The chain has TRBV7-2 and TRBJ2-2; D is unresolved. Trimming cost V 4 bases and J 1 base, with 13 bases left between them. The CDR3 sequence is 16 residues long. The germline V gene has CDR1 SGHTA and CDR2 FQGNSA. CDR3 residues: CASSSIRVLNTGELFF. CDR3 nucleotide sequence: TGTGCCAGCAGCTCGATCCGGGTCCTGAACACCGGGGAGCTGTTTTTT.

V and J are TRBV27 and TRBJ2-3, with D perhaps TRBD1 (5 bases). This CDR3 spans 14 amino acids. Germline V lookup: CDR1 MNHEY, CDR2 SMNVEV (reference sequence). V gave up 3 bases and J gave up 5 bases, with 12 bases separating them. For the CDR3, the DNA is TGTGCCAGCAGTTTGGGGCCCATCCAAGATACGCAGTATTTT. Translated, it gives CASSLGPIQDTQYF.

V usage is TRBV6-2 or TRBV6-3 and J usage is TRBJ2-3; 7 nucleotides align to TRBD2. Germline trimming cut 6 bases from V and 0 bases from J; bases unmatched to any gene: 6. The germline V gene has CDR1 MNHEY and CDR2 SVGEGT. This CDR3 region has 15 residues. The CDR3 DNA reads TGTGCCAGCAGCCGAAGCGGGGCGAGCACAGATACGCAGTATTTT. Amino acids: CASSRSGASTDTQYF.

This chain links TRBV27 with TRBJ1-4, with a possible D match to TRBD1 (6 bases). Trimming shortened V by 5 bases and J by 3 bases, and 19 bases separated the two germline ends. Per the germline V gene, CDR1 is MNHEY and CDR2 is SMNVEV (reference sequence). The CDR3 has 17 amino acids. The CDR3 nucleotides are TGTGCCAGCAGTCCGCCCCGCTTCAGGGGCTCTAATGAAAAACTGTTTTTT. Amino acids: CASSPPRFRGSNEKLFF.

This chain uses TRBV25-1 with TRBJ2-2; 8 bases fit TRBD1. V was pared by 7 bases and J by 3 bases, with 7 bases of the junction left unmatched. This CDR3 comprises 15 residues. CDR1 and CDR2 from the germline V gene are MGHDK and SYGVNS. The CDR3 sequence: CASTKGQDYTGELFF. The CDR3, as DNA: TGTGCCAGCACCAAGGGACAGGACTACACCGGGGAGCTGTTTTTT.

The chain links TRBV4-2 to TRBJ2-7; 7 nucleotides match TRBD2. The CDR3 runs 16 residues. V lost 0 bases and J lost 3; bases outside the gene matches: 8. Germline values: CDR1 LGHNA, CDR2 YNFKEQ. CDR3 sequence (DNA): TGTGCCAGCAGCCAAGAAGGGCGGGGGAAGGACTACGAGCAGTACTTC. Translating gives CASSQEGRGKDYEQYF.

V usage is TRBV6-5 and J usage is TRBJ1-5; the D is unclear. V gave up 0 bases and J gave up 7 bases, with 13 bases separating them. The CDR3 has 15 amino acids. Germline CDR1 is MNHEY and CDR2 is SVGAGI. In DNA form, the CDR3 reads TGTGCCAGCAGTTACTCGAGCAGCCCAGGACAGCCCCAGCATTTT. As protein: CASSYSSSPGQPQHF.

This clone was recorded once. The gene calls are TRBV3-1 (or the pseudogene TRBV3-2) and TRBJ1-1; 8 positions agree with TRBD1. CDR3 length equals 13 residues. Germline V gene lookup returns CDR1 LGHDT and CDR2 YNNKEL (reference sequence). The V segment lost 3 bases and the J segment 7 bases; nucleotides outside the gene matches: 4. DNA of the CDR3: TGTGCCAGCAGCCAGCAACAGGGGGGTGAAGCTTTCTTT. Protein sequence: CASSQQQGGEAFF.

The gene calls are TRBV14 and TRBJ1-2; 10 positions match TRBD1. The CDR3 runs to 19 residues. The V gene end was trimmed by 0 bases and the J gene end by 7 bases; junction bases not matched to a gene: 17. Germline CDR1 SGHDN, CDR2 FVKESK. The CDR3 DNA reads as TGTGCCAGCAGCCAAGATTGGGGACAGGGGACGTACCGAAACCGTGGCTACACCTTC. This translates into CASSQDWGQGTYRNRGYTF.

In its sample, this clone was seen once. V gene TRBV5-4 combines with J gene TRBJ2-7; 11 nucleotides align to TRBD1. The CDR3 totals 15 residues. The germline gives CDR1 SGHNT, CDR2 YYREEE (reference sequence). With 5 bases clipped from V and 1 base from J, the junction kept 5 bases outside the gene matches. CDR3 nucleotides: TGTGCCAGCAGTCGGGACAGGGGGGAGTCCTACGAGCAGTACTTC. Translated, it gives CASSRDRGESYEQYF. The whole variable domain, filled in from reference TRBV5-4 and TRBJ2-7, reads ETGVTQSPTHLIKTRGQQVTLRCSSQSGHNTVSWYQQALGQGPQFIFQYYREEENGRGNFPPRFSGLQFPNYSSELNVNALELDDSALYLCASSRDRGESYEQYFGPGTRLTVT.

In DNA form, the CDR3 reads TGTGCCAGCAGCTTGGGACAGGGAAGAGATACGCAGTATTTT. Amino acid sequence: CASSLGQGRDTQYF. The chain couples TRBV7-9 to TRBJ2-3, with 9 bases aligning to TRBD1. Germline V gene data show CDR1 as SEHNR and CDR2 as FQNEAQ (reference sequence). The CDR3 sequence is 14 residues long. V lost 3 bases to trimming and J lost 5 bases; unmatched junction nucleotides: 3.

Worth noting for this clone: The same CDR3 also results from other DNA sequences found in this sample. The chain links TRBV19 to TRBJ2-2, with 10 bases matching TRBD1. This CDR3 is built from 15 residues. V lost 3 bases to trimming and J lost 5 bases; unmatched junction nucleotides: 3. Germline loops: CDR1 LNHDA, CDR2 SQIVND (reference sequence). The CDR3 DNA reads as TGTGCCAGTAGTATTCGGACAGGGGGTACCGGGGAGCTGTTTTTT. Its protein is CASSIRTGGTGELFF.

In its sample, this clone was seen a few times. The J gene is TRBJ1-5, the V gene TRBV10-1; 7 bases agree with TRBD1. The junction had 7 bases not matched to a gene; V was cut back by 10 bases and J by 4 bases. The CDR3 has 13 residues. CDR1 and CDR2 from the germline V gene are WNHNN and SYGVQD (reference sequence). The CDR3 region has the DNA TGCGCCACCCTAGGGACAGAGAATCAGCCCCAGCATTTT. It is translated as CATLGTENQPQHF.